Included here is one TCR beta chain sequence, with context. V lost 6 bases, J lost 4 bases, and 9 bases lay in between. Germline lookup yields CDR1 SNHLY and CDR2 FYNNEI. This CDR3 is 13 amino acids long. This specimen belongs to a study of blood T cells in healthy people across ages. The second PCR ran about 6 to 11 cycles with a sample-barcoded 5' primer and J-beta primers. A single record per CDR3 protein comes from TCRdb applying MiXCR to the 5' RACE reads. This sample has some 700,000 distinct CDR3 sequences; around 46% occur once, and the top ten carry more than 20%. The sample comprised blood. This sequence was found in an older woman in good health. The gene calls are TRBV2 and TRBJ2-2; D remains ambiguous. CDR3 nucleotides: TGTGCCAGCAGGGTGACCTTCACCGGGGAGCTGTTTTTT. Protein: CASRVTFTGELFF.